This T cell receptor (beta chain) came from a study of chemoradiotherapy in HPV16-positive cancers. The V end was cut by 5 bases, the J end by 5 bases, with 19 bases between. The CDR3 loop spans 15 amino acids. Germline V CDR1 and CDR2: SGHAT, FQNNGV. TCRdb's table, derived via immunoSEQ multiplex PCR, lists solely in-frame clones and lacks some. This sample yields about 2,000 clones, of which about 82% are seen a single time; roughly 9.3% belongs to the top ten. Over chemoradiotherapy, repertoires were sampled more than once. Study outcomes and limitations: In HPV16-positive patients, HPV-responsive T-cell expansion tracked better recurrence-free survival. The functional HPV-specific definition rests on just a couple of HPV16-positive patients. During treatment, candidate HPV-specific clones and E7-related motifs expanded in tumor.

This clone was counted a single time. Its antigen is still unknown. The sequence derives from a human donor with HPV-associated anogenital cancer. Sequenced here: tumor tissue, sampled from a patient who underwent chemoradiotherapy. V gene TRBV11-2 combines with J gene TRBJ2-7; D call uncertain. CDR3 nucleotide sequence: TGTGCCAGCAGCCTAGGGATGACTCCGGGCCACGAGCAGTACTTC. Translated: CASSLGMTPGHEQYF. The full variable domain, in which reference TRBV11-2 and TRBJ2-7 provide the parts outside the CDR3, is EAGVAQSPRYKIIEKRQSVAFWCNPISGHATLYWYQQILGQGPKLLIQFQNNGVVDDSQLPKDRFSAERLKGVDSTLKIQPAKLEDSAVYLCASSLGMTPGHEQYFGPGTRLTVT.